This T cell receptor beta chain is drawn from a study of T cells in Graves' hyperthyroidism and ophthalmopathy (dated by TCRdb to between 2017 and 2020). In the study overall: Peripheral blood was collected at initial diagnosis, before any treatment. The roughly 100 discovery patients were randomly split 7:3 into training and test sets. A discovery cohort of around 100 patients, 43 with Graves' ophthalmopathy and more than 55 with stable Graves' hyperthyroidism, was used to find distinguishing TCR V-J signatures. The paper describes TCR Vbeta CDR3 sequencing of about 140 peripheral blood samples, made up of about 40 ophthalmopathy patients, 70 to 80 hyperthyroidism patients and roughly 17 progressor patients. In six Graves' hyperthyroidism patients, the study also compared T-cell repertoires from thyroid tissue with T-cell repertoires from blood. An independent validation cohort of around 20 hyperthyroidism patients and 17 patients who later progressed to ophthalmopathy tested prospective prediction of ophthalmopathy. Once sampling was done, hyperthyroidism patients were given methimazole at a starting dose of 30 mg daily, whereas ophthalmopathy patients were given high-dose intravenous methylprednisolone.

With regard to this clonotype: The clone's antigen remains unknown. Base qualities are not provided; no much larger clone lies one nucleotide away.

Amplification of TCR beta CDR3 regions was carried out from RNA transcripts. For the first round of RT-PCR on the TCR CDR3, the HTBI primer set was used together with the Qiagen OneStep RT-PCR kit. The libraries were constructed in a second round of multiplex PCR and then size-selected and purified. Sequencing of the libraries was done on an Illumina HiSeq2000 using paired-end 100 bp reads. The paper's processing steps were these. SOAPnuke was used to process the raw data, throwing out any read that contained adapters or uncalled bases, had a mean Phred below 15, or lacked an exact constant-primer or identifier match. COPE v1.2.5 was used to merge high-quality paired reads, and clonotypes were defined as unique nucleotide sequences. Clonotypes were aligned to IMGT TRBV, TRBD and TRBJ reference segments using MiTCR v1.1. The analysis was restricted to V-J combinations with a frequency above 0.0001, which together covered 99.2% of the repertoires. A TCS score was defined as the ratio of F50 (clonal expansion) to E x V (chaos), with BLOSUM62-based TCRdist applied between CDR3 peptides within each V-J. Welch's t-statistics and random forest reduced 450 to 600 V-J features to 13, which were used in a naive Bayes classifier (R e1071). In TCRdb, the public reads were trimmed at Q25 with fastp and aligned with MiXCR, with productive beta chains retained. Every distinct CDR3 protein forms one entry, paired with its most common genes and DNA. What appears here as the V and J calls and clone size reflects TCRdb's work, not the paper's. The sample table records 650,000 to 700,000 distinct CDR3 sequences; about 18% of these occur just once. The ten largest clones add up to 15% to 18% of the sample.

Stable Graves' hyperthyroidism was defined as the absence of progression to ophthalmopathy over 18 months of follow-up. Hyperthyroidism patients were newly diagnosed, with disease duration under 2 months, and aged 18 to 65 years. The study excluded patients with uncontrolled infections, other autoimmune diseases, pregnancy or lactation. Diagnoses relied on clinical symptoms, serum thyroxine and TRAb, thyroid ultrasound and orbital computed tomography. PBMCs were isolated from about 9.2 ml of fresh peripheral blood by Ficoll-Paque density gradient centrifugation. Total RNA was extracted with Trizol reagent, and quality was checked on an Agilent 2100 Bioanalyzer. Paper-wide results and their limitations: Most expanded thyroid clonotypes (frequency above 0.001) were also detected in blood, a finding suggesting that blood repertoires may reflect thyroid immune responses. A model built on a 13 V-J signature distinguished ophthalmopathy from stable hyperthyroidism, reaching around 87% sensitivity and about 81% specificity in cross-validation and 80%/75% in testing. Sample size was not statistically predetermined, and blinding of investigators to group allocation was not performed. In validation, progression to ophthalmopathy was predicted by the model with almost 71% sensitivity and roughly 76% specificity, a median of roughly 6 months before onset.

This receptor was taken from a man aged 45-65 years with Graves' hyperthyroidism. Sequences were obtained from blood.

The DNA sequence is TGCAGTGCTAGGAGGTACGCCTACCCTGAAGCTTTCTTT. Protein translation: CSARRYAYPEAFF. The sequence is built from TRBV20-1 and TRBJ1-1; the D segment cannot be called with confidence. Spanning cysteine to phenylalanine, the CDR3 consists of 13 amino acids. Only the CDR3 region is kept as DNA, spanning 39 bases read in frame from base 1. From the germline V gene (reference sequence), CDR1 is DFQATT and CDR2 is SNEGSKA. V is reduced by 3 bases and J by 6 bases, leaving a spacing of 14 bases between them.